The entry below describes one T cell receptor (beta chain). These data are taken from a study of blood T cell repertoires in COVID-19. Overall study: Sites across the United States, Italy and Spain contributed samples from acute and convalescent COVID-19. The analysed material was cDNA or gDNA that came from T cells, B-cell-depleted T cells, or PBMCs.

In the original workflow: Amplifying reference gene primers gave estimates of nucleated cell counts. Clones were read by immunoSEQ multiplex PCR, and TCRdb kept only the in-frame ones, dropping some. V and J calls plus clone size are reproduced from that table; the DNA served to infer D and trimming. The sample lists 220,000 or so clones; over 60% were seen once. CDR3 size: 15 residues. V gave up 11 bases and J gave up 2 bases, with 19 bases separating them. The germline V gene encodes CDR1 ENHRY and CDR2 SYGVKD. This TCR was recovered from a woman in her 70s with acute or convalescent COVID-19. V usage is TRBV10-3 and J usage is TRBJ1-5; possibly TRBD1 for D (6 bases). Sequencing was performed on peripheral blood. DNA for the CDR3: TGTGCCGCCAAGGGCGCGACAGGTCGCAATCAGCCCCAGCATTTT. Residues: CAAKGATGRNQPQHF.